The present T cell receptor beta chain was sequenced within a study of cytomegalovirus exposure and HLA in healthy donors. Primers for the PCR totalled 60 Vbeta and 13 Jbeta. Generated by immunoSEQ multiplex PCR, the TCRdb table keeps only in-frame clones and is missing some. The sample lists roughly 180,000 clones; about 9.4% were seen once. This clonotype originated in a woman between 25 and 40 years old in good health and CMV-seropositive. Sequencing was carried out using PBMCs.

CDR3 loop: CAITLAGVYNEQFF. CDR3 nucleotide sequence: TGTGCCATCACCTTAGCGGGAGTCTACAATGAGCAGTTCTTC. The chain carries TRBV10-3 and TRBJ2-1; 9 nucleotides agree with TRBD2. V trimming: 7 bases; J trimming: 3 bases; junction bases outside the gene matches: 4. The CDR3 runs to 14 residues. Germline lookup yields CDR1 ENHRY and CDR2 SYGVKD.